A single T cell receptor beta chain is shown here with its context. The CDR3 sequence is 16 residues long. Germline CDR1 is MNHEY and CDR2 is SMNVEV (reference sequence). J lost 7 bases, V lost 5 bases, and 12 bases had no gene match. These data come from a study of response to subunit inactivated influenza vaccine. TCRdb processed the RT-PCR reads anew with MiXCR; each CDR3 protein has one entry. The sample lists some 640,000 distinct CDR3 sequences; about 14% were seen once. Here the sequenced sample was PBMCs from blood, taken around 14 days before vaccination. This TCR derives from a man in his fifties who received an inactivated influenza vaccine. V is TRBV27 and J is TRBJ2-1; 9 bases agree with TRBD2. CDR3 nucleotide sequence: TGTGCCAGCAGTACCTGGGCGGGAGGGCCGGTAAATGAGCAGTTCTTC. Its protein is CASSTWAGGPVNEQFF.